This T cell receptor beta chain was obtained from a study of CD8+ T cells in alopecia areata. Study-wide results and caveats: Under tofacitinib, fewer expanded CD8+ clones appeared among the top 100 scalp clones.

Germline V gene data show CDR1 as MDHEN and CDR2 as SYDVKM. Trimming removed 2 bases from V and 8 bases from J; junction bases left unmatched: 7. The CDR3 is 16 amino acids. It was cDNA, reverse transcribed from extracted RNA, that served as the sequencing template. Method: immunoSEQ multiplex PCR; TCRdb's copy keeps in-frame clones and lacks some. Among 40,000 to 50,000 clones listed, about three fifths were seen once. Treatment noted: oral pan-JAK inhibitor, 5-10 mg twice daily. At least ten counts were recorded for this clone. The antigen remains undetermined. The gene calls are TRBV28 and TRBJ1-6; 9 bases fit TRBD1. This receptor was taken from a human donor with alopecia areata. Sequences were derived from CD8+ T cells sorted from blood, sampled at week 4, from a patient treated with tofacitinib. The CDR3 DNA sequence: TGTGCCAGCAGTTTACCTCTGACAGGGGGTGATTCACCCCTCCACTTT. This gives the protein CASSLPLTGGDSPLHF.